What follows are 13 T cell receptor beta chains derived from one specimen sequenced in a study of T cell responses to AZD1222 COVID-19 vaccine. Assay: immunoSEQ multiplex PCR; the TCRdb copy retains only in-frame clones and omits some. The table lists 180,000 or so clones, just under 90% of them singletons. The source material was peripheral blood, sampled 28 days after the second dose of the MenACWY control vaccine. Every receptor here comes from an adult who received the MenACWY meningococcal vaccine as a control.

This clone was detected once. The chain joins TRBV5-1 to TRBJ1-2; D ambiguous. Per the germline V gene, CDR1 is SGHRS and CDR2 is YFSETQ. The length of the CDR3 is 14 residues. The V end was cut by 5 bases, the J end by 4 bases, with 15 bases between. The CDR3 DNA reads as TGCGCCAGCAGTCGAAACGGGGAAAGCTATGGCTACACCTTC. Its protein is CASSRNGESYGYTF.

The rearrangement joins TRBV5-4 to TRBJ2-1; D uncertain. Per germline, CDR1 SGHNT and CDR2 YYREEE (reference sequence). The CDR3 runs 16 residues. The germline V and J ends were trimmed by 1 base and 0 bases, with 11 bases remaining between them. For the CDR3, the DNA is TGTGCCAGCAGCTTGTACGGCCCTCTCTCCTACAATGAGCAGTTCTTC. This sequence encodes CASSLYGPLSYNEQFF.

This sequence joins TRBV27 and TRBJ2-5; D is uncertain. Trimming took 3 bases from V and 1 from J, leaving 9 bases between them. CDR3 length equals 14 residues. Per germline, CDR1 MNHEY and CDR2 SMNVEV (reference sequence). CDR3 bases: TGTGCCAGCAGTTTCCAGGATAGCCAAGAGACCCAGTACTTC. Translated: CASSFQDSQETQYF.

The chain employs TRBV9 and TRBJ2-1; TRBD2 matches at 8 bases. The germline CDR1 and CDR2 sequences are SGDLS and YYNGEE. The CDR3 runs 18 residues. The trim removed 0 bases at V and 0 bases at J, leaving 8 bases unmatched. This CDR3 reads CASSVGTSLRSSYNEQFF. DNA of the CDR3: TGTGCCAGCAGCGTAGGGACTAGCCTGAGGAGCTCCTACAATGAGCAGTTCTTC.

The rearrangement joins TRBV5-4 to TRBJ2-5; D is perhaps TRBD1 (6 bases). The CDR3 has 14 amino acids. V was clipped by 0 bases and J by 4 bases, with 10 bases between them. Germline V CDR1 and CDR2: SGHNT, YYREEE (reference sequence). CDR3 nucleotides: TGTGCCAGCAGCTTGGGTCTGGGGGCAGAGACCCAGTACTTC. Translated, it gives CASSLGLGAETQYF.

This sequence joins TRBV5-6 and TRBJ1-1, with a possible D match to TRBD1 (6 bases). The CDR3 has 13 amino acids. Trimming cost V 3 bases and J 5 bases, with 11 bases left between them. CDR1 and CDR2 (germline): SGHDT, YYEEEE. CDR3 amino acids: CASSYREGTEAFF. DNA for the CDR3: TGTGCCAGCAGCTACAGGGAGGGGACTGAAGCTTTCTTT.

This clone showed up just once. The chain has TRBV5-4 and TRBJ1-2; D might be TRBD1 (6 bases). The CDR3 is 14 amino acids. Per the germline V gene, CDR1 is SGHNT and CDR2 is YYREEE (reference sequence). V was cut by 2 bases and J by 4 bases, with 12 bases left in between. The CDR3 region is CASSFMTGPYGYTF. The CDR3 DNA reads TGTGCCAGCAGCTTTATGACAGGTCCCTATGGCTACACCTTC.

The chain uses TRBV5-1 and TRBJ2-2; 8 nucleotides line up with TRBD1. The CDR3 has 16 residues. The V gene end was trimmed by 5 bases and the J gene end by 4 bases; junction bases not matched to a gene: 10. CDR1 is SGHRS and CDR2 is YFSETQ in the germline V gene. The CDR3 DNA reads TGCGCCAGCAGGGACAGGGTCAGGACTTCCACCGGGGAGCTGTTTTTT. As protein: CASRDRVRTSTGELFF.

V usage is TRBV6-2 or TRBV6-3 and J usage is TRBJ2-1; D is ambiguous. Germline V gene lookup returns CDR1 MNHEY and CDR2 SVGEGT. V lost 9 bases and J lost 1, with 7 bases in between. The CDR3 is 12 residues long. The CDR3 protein is CASSVSYNEQFF. CDR3 sequence (DNA): TGTGCCAGTAGTGTTTCCTACAATGAGCAGTTCTTC.

The V gene is TRBV3-1 (or the pseudogene TRBV3-2), the J gene TRBJ2-7, with D tentatively TRBD2 (6 bases). The CDR3 spans 14 residues. CDR1 LGHDT and CDR2 YNNKEL come from the germline V gene (reference sequence). The germline V and J ends were trimmed by 8 bases and 3 bases, with 17 bases remaining between them. The CDR3: CASAVAGTHYEQYF. The DNA for the CDR3 is TGTGCCAGCGCCGTAGCCGGGACTCACTACGAGCAGTACTTC.

The chain has TRBV7-2 and TRBJ1-1; D perhaps matches TRBD1 (6 bases). The CDR3 spans 16 residues. V lost 3 bases and J lost 1, with 15 bases in between. The germline V gene has CDR1 SGHTA and CDR2 FQGNSA. CDR3 residues: CASSFIRGWGNTEAFF. Here the CDR3 DNA reads TGTGCCAGCAGCTTTATTAGGGGGTGGGGGAACACTGAAGCTTTCTTT.

The rearrangement uses TRBV7-7 and TRBJ2-5, with D unresolved. The CDR3 totals 14 residues. Trimming pared 1 base from V and 5 bases from J, leaving 11 bases between. In germline, CDR1 is SSHAT, CDR2 FNYEAQ (reference sequence). CDR3 sequence: CASSLDGVGETQYF. The CDR3, as DNA: TGTGCCAGCAGCTTAGATGGGGTCGGGGAGACCCAGTACTTC.

This chain joins TRBV19 and TRBJ1-6, with 11 nucleotides matching TRBD1. The germline V gene has CDR1 LNHDA and CDR2 SQIVND (reference sequence). CDR3 length equals 13 residues. V shed 6 bases and J 10 bases; nucleotides not matched to a gene: 2. The CDR3 is CASRGQGDSPLHF. As DNA, the CDR3 is TGTGCCAGTAGGGGACAGGGGGACTCACCCCTCCACTTT.